This T cell receptor (beta chain) appears in the sequencing data of a study of cytomegalovirus exposure and HLA in healthy donors. TCRdb's copy holds only in-frame clones and misses some; the assay was immunoSEQ multiplex PCR. The repertoire holds roughly 150,000 clones, about 88% seen once, with approximately 2% in the top ten. CDR3 length: 18 amino acids. Between the trimmed V and J ends, which lost 5 bases and 0 bases, there was a span of 20 bases. CDR1 and CDR2 from the germline V gene are MNHEY and SMNVEV (reference sequence). It was the approximately 120-subject validation cohort, separate from the approximately 700-subject first cohort, to which the donors belonged. As for this clone: The antigen is undetermined.

Study-level findings and limits: A classifier reportedly called cytomegalovirus status with high sensitivity and specificity. A few of the chains that were CMV-associated were confirmed in vitro to be specific for CMV antigens. Rare TCR sequences predominated, though certain public TCRs were found in many donors.

The V and J genes are TRBV27 and TRBJ2-1, with a possible D match to TRBD1 (5 bases). The receptor was isolated from a woman younger than 35 in good health and CMV-seronegative. What was sequenced was PBMCs. The CDR3 sequence: CASSHPLGDRSSYNEQFF. The DNA for the CDR3 is TGTGCCAGCAGTCACCCGCTAGGAGACAGATCCTCCTACAATGAGCAGTTCTTC.